The present T cell receptor beta chain was sequenced within a study of blood T cell repertoires in COVID-19. Turning to the study itself: Sources were T cells, B-cell-depleted T cells, or PBMCs; the material itself was cDNA or gDNA.

The study recruited people aged roughly 18 to 100 years across roughly 23 US areas. Participant-reported clinical history was the basis for cohort assignment. Sequencing used immunoSEQ multiplex PCR; TCRdb keeps in-frame clones, though not all of them. Altogether about 200,000 clones are present, 86% being singletons, with the ten largest covering 4.5% to 6.5%. CDR3 length: 13 amino acids. V was trimmed by 6 bases and J by 8 bases, leaving 16 bases between them. In germline, CDR1 is MNHEY, CDR2 SMNVEV (reference sequence). This sequence joins TRBV27 and TRBJ1-2; a weak D match, TRBD1 (5 bases). Sequencing was performed on PBMCs or T cells enriched from blood (not recorded which). This receptor was identified in a man aged 35-49 years with acute COVID-19. The CDR3 region has the DNA TGTGCCAGCAGGCCTCAGGGCTCCGGGGGCTACACCTTC. It translates to CASRPQGSGGYTF.